These 4 T cell receptor beta chains came from one sample sequenced in a study of T cell repertoires in cytomegalovirus infection. Via MiXCR, TCRdb re-called the reads, giving one row per CDR3 protein. The top ten hold roughly 15% of the sample, which has approximately 500,000 distinct CDR3 sequences, roughly a third seen once. For these TCRs, the target antigens are not known. The sequencing used cultured PBMCs, collected from culture after CMV antigen stimulation. All receptors derive from a human donor in good health (CMV status not recorded). Some clones in this sample may be carry-over from other donors' samples.

The V and J genes are TRBV12-3 or TRBV12-4 and TRBJ2-1; perhaps TRBD2 as D (7 bases). This CDR3 has 15 amino acids. V lost 5 bases and J 3 bases, leaving 14 bases between the germline ends. The CDR3 loop is CASSKGGGRYNEQFF. CDR3 bases: TGTGCCAGCAGTAAAGGCGGGGGCCGCTACAATGAGCAGTTCTTC.

V and J are TRBV25-1 and TRBJ2-7, with 11 nucleotides matching TRBD2. The V gene end was trimmed by 6 bases and the J gene end by 7 bases; junction bases not matched to a gene: 14. Germline CDR1 MGHDK, CDR2 SYGVNS. This CDR3 region has 16 residues. CDR3 sequence: CASSGGLTSGVGEQYF. DNA of the CDR3: TGTGCCAGCAGCGGTGGACTGACTAGCGGGGTTGGGGAGCAGTACTTC.

This chain links TRBV6-2 or TRBV6-3 with TRBJ1-5; TRBD1 might be the D (6 bases). CDR1 is MNHEY, CDR2 SVGEGT, per germline. The CDR3 covers 16 residues. V dropped 5 bases and J dropped 4 bases, with 18 bases sitting between them. The CDR3 region is CASSDTSGTLNQPQHF. In nucleotides, the CDR3 is TGTGCCAGCAGTGACACTTCCGGGACACTTAATCAGCCCCAGCATTTT.

The J gene is TRBJ2-3, the V gene TRBV29-1, with no clear D. With 0 bases removed from V and 0 bases from J, the gap between germline ends came to 16 bases. CDR1 is SQVTM and CDR2 is ANQGSEA in the germline V gene. This CDR3 has 17 residues. This CDR3 is CSVEDPDGPTSTDTQYF. The CDR3 region has the DNA TGCAGCGTTGAAGACCCCGACGGACCTACTAGCACAGATACGCAGTATTTT.